This T cell receptor (beta chain) emerged from a study of blood T cell repertoires in COVID-19. Across the study: The samples span acute and convalescent COVID-19 from the United States, Italy and Spain. From T cells, B-cell-depleted T cells, or PBMCs came the material, which was cDNA or gDNA.

CDR3 length: 13 amino acids. Germline assignment: CDR1 MNHEY and CDR2 SMNVEV (reference sequence). V was pared by 3 bases and J by 1 base, with 6 bases between. Per the original data handling: Quantification of nucleated cells was approximated via reference gene primer amplification. TCRdb's table, derived via immunoSEQ multiplex PCR, lists solely in-frame clones and lacks some. The DNA was the basis for D and trimming; V, J and clone size are from that table. The data show 150,000 to 200,000 clones, 86% seen once. This receptor was obtained from a woman aged 80 or over in a cohort sampled during active or convalescent COVID-19. Input material: peripheral blood. The chain has TRBV27 and TRBJ1-2; no definite D call. The CDR3 sequence: CASSFRSNYGYTF. In DNA, the CDR3 is TGTGCCAGCAGTTTTAGGAGTAACTATGGCTACACCTTC.